The 25 T cell receptor beta chains below were found in one sample sequenced in a study of T cells in Graves' hyperthyroidism and ophthalmopathy. The CDR3 regions of TCR beta were amplified from RNA transcripts. The TCR CDR3 was amplified in a first-round RT-PCR using the HTBI primer set. One entry per CDR3 protein, called by TCRdb with MiXCR from the multiplex PCR reads. This sample carries more than 500,000 distinct CDR3 sequences, about 45% of them seen once, and the ten largest clones take about two fifths. What was sequenced was peripheral blood or thyroid tissue (not recorded which). The receptors were gathered from an adult woman with Graves' disease, either hyperthyroidism or ophthalmopathy (not recorded which).

This clonotype was picked up many times. The CDR3 loop reads CASSDRGGETQYF. The CDR3 nucleotides are TGTGCCAGCAGTGACAGGGGGGGTGAGACCCAGTACTTC. This chain connects TRBV2 to TRBJ2-5, with D perhaps given as TRBD1 or TRBD2 (7 bases each). V lost 3 bases, J lost 5 bases, and 10 bases lay in between. The germline CDR1 and CDR2 sequences are SNHLY and FYNNEI. The length of the CDR3 is 13 residues.

This clonotype has more than one count but fewer than ten. The genes are TRBV2 and TRBJ1-1; no clear D gene. Germline CDR1 reads SNHLY; CDR2 reads FYNNEI. V lost 6 bases and J lost 4, with 15 bases in between. This CDR3 is built from 14 residues. CDR3 protein: CASRIEGSGTEAFF. DNA of the CDR3: TGTGCCAGCAGGATCGAGGGCTCGGGCACTGAAGCTTTCTTT.

The chain links TRBV29-1 to TRBJ1-2, with 11 bases aligning to TRBD1. With V trimmed by 8 bases and J by 4 bases, 15 bases remained unmatched. Germline-derived CDR1 and CDR2 are SQVTM and ANQGSEA. CDR3 length equals 16 residues. The CDR3 DNA is TGCAGCTTAAGGTGGAGGGGGACAGGGGGACTCTATGGCTACACCTTC. This gives the protein CSLRWRGTGGLYGYTF.

The V and J genes are TRBV7-2 and TRBJ2-5, with 8 positions matching TRBD2. The CDR3 has 14 residues. In germline, CDR1 is SGHTA, CDR2 FQGNSA. V was pared by 5 bases and J by 5 bases, with 7 bases of the junction left unmatched. The CDR3 region has the DNA TGTGCCAGCAGCAAAGGACTAGCTGTGGAGACCCAGTACTTC. It yields the protein CASSKGLAVETQYF.

This sequence joins TRBV20-1 and TRBJ1-1; D is possibly TRBD1 (5 bases). CDR1 DFQATT and CDR2 SNEGSKA come from the germline V gene (reference sequence). The CDR3 length is 13 residues. Deletions cut 3 bases from V and 3 bases from J, with 11 bases between. This CDR3 is CSASRQRDTEAFF. CDR3 DNA sequence: TGCAGTGCTAGCCGACAGCGCGACACTGAAGCTTTCTTT.

This clonotype was detected many times. The rearrangement links TRBV7-9 to TRBJ1-1; a weak D match, TRBD1 (6 bases). The CDR3 spans 15 residues. V lost 11 bases and J 0 bases, leaving 19 bases between the germline ends. CDR1 is SEHNR, CDR2 FQNEAQ, per germline (reference sequence). Here the CDR3 DNA reads TGTGCCCTCCGGACAGCTCAAGGTATGAACACTGAAGCTTTCTTT. It codes for CALRTAQGMNTEAFF.

This clonotype was seen a single time. The genes are TRBV7-9 and TRBJ1-5, with D perhaps TRBD1 (5 bases). Germline V lookup: CDR1 SEHNR, CDR2 FQNEAQ (reference sequence). This CDR3 spans 10 amino acids. V was clipped by 5 bases and J by 12 bases, with 8 bases between them. The CDR3 nucleotides read TGTGCCAGCAGCCCCGGGGGCCAGCATTTT. Translating gives CASSPGGQHF.

The genes are TRBV15 and TRBJ2-6; 7 bases match TRBD1. Germline values: CDR1 LNHNV, CDR2 YYDKDF (reference sequence). V lost 4 bases to trimming and J lost 12 bases; unmatched junction nucleotides: 12. The CDR3 runs 15 residues. The CDR3 nucleotides are TGTGCCACCAGCACCCGGGAAGACAGGGACGGCGTCCTGACTTTC. Translated, it gives CATSTREDRDGVLTF.

Concerning this clonotype: An end of the junction does not agree with germline; a read error may underlie this. The chain links TRBV6-5 to TRBJ1-6, with TRBD1 as a possible D gene (6 bases). The CDR3 covers 15 residues. Per germline, CDR1 MNHEY and CDR2 SVGAGI. The CDR3 DNA reads as TGTGCCAGCAGTTCGACAGGAGGTGACTCGTCACCCCCCCACTTT. Translated, it gives CASSSTGGDSSPPHF.

V and J are TRBV29-1 and TRBJ2-7, with D possibly matching TRBD1 (6 bases). V was pared by 0 bases and J by 0 bases, with 6 bases between. This CDR3 has 13 residues. Germline lookup yields CDR1 SQVTM and CDR2 ANQGSEA. CDR3 residues: CSVEEDSSYEQYF. CDR3 nucleotide sequence: TGCAGCGTTGAAGAGGACAGCTCCTACGAGCAGTACTTC.

The V and J genes are TRBV7-2 and TRBJ1-6; D unresolved. This CDR3 is built from 14 residues. The germline V gene has CDR1 SGHTA and CDR2 FQGNSA. V lost 5 bases, J lost 7 bases, and 12 bases lay in between. The CDR3 here is CASSPQIRNSPLHF. Written as DNA, the CDR3 is TGTGCCAGCAGCCCTCAGATTCGGAATTCACCCCTCCACTTT.

This sequence joins TRBV2 and TRBJ1-4; D is possibly TRBD1 (6 bases). V gave up 4 bases and J gave up 10 bases, with 19 bases separating them. Germline lookup yields CDR1 SNHLY and CDR2 FYNNEI. This CDR3 region has 15 residues. Here the CDR3 reads CASSGGGRREVKLFF. For the CDR3, the DNA is TGTGCCAGCAGTGGGGGGGGCCGTAGGGAAGTAAAACTGTTTTTT.

This clonotype showed up many times. This chain connects TRBV6-2 or TRBV6-3 to TRBJ2-6; TRBD1 agrees at 10 bases. CDR1 MNHEY and CDR2 SVGEGT come from the germline V gene. This CDR3 region has 15 residues. Unmatched junction bases numbered 2, after V lost 9 bases and J lost 0 bases. The CDR3 nucleotides read TGTGCCAGTCGGACAGGGGGCTCTGGGGCCAACGTCCTGACTTTC. This codes for CASRTGGSGANVLTF.

The chain combines TRBV10-3 with TRBJ2-6; no definite D call. Germline V gene data show CDR1 as ENHRY and CDR2 as SYGVKD. This CDR3 has 15 residues. The V gene lost 6 bases and the J gene lost 0 bases, with 9 bases spanning the gap. In DNA form, the CDR3 reads TGTGCCATCAGGGGAAAGAACTCTGGGGCCAACGTCCTGACTTTC. It is translated as CAIRGKNSGANVLTF.

The J gene is TRBJ2-2, the V gene TRBV7-2, with a possible D match to TRBD2 (5 bases). The CDR3 is 15 residues long. From germline, CDR1 is SGHTA and CDR2 FQGNSA. Trimming shortened V by 2 bases and J by 4 bases, and 11 bases separated the two germline ends. The CDR3 sequence: CASSLTSSVTGELFF. For the CDR3, the DNA is TGTGCCAGCAGCTTAACTAGTTCCGTCACCGGGGAGCTGTTTTTT.

This chain connects TRBV11-1 to TRBJ1-1; no clear D gene. The CDR3 is 13 amino acids. V was trimmed by 3 bases and J by 4 bases, leaving 9 bases between them. Looked up from germline, CDR1 is SGHAT and CDR2 is FQDESV (reference sequence). The CDR3 bases are TGTGCCAGCAGCTTTTGTTCTCCCACTGAAGCTTTCTTT. Encoded protein: CASSFCSPTEAFF.

For this clonotype: This could be a read error, since a much larger clone is one nucleotide away. The CDR3 spells CAIKTARELFF. The CDR3 coding sequence is TGTGCCATCAAGACAGCCAGGGAGCTGTTTTTT. This chain links TRBV10-3 with TRBJ2-2; possibly TRBD1 for D (5 bases). Trimming took off 7 bases at V and 9 bases at J, with 9 bases between the two ends. CDR1 and CDR2 from the germline V gene are ENHRY and SYGVKD. There are 11 residues in the CDR3.

This clonotype was detected ten times or more. This CDR3 reads CASSQELRTSGTETQYF. DNA of the CDR3: TGCGCCAGCAGCCAAGAATTGAGGACTAGCGGGACGGAGACCCAGTACTTC. This chain links TRBV4-1 with TRBJ2-5, with 12 bases lining up with TRBD2. This CDR3 region has 17 residues. In germline, CDR1 is MGHRA, CDR2 YSYEKL. Germline trimming cut 0 bases from V and 5 bases from J; bases unmatched to any gene: 7.

The chain is built from TRBV7-2 and TRBJ2-7; a possible D gene is TRBD1 (8 bases). V lost 6 bases, J lost 5 bases, and 20 bases lay in between. The CDR3 extends over 15 amino acids. Germline values: CDR1 SGHTA, CDR2 FQGNSA. For the CDR3, the DNA is TGTGCCAGCAGACGAGGACTAGGACAGGGTAACGAGCAGTACTTC. This codes for CASRRGLGQGNEQYF.

This chain joins TRBV7-7 and TRBJ1-5; D is perhaps TRBD1 (6 bases). The V end lost 7 bases, the J end lost 4 bases, and 11 bases lay between the germline ends. Germline V lookup: CDR1 SSHAT, CDR2 FNYEAQ (reference sequence). This CDR3 region has 13 residues. The CDR3 protein is CASTPRGNQPQHF. CDR3 bases: TGTGCCAGCACCCCGAGGGGGAATCAGCCCCAGCATTTT.

As regards this clonotype: A junction end diverges from the germline sequence, so it may reflect a read error. V gene TRBV20-1 combines with J gene TRBJ1-1; weak D call: TRBD1 (5 bases). The germline V gene has CDR1 DFQATT and CDR2 SNEGSKA (reference sequence). CDR3 length: 12 amino acids. The CDR3 reads CSTRPGAAEAFF. The CDR3 DNA reads as TGCAGTACTAGGCCCGGGGCCGCTGAAGCTTTCTTT.

This sequence joins TRBV29-1 and TRBJ2-3; perhaps TRBD1 as D (8 bases). V gave up 4 bases and J gave up 2 bases, with 28 bases separating them. Germline V gene sequence: CDR1 SQVTM, CDR2 ANQGSEA. CDR3 length: 19 amino acids. The CDR3 nucleotides read TGCAGCGTTGCGACGGCGGGTGCGGGGGAGGACAGGGACACAGATACGCAGTATTTT. It encodes CSVATAGAGEDRDTDTQYF.

This CDR3 is CASSPTGQSVNSPLHF. The CDR3 DNA is TGTGCCAGCAGTCCCACCGGACAGTCCGTTAATTCACCCCTCCACTTT. This chain connects TRBV25-1 to TRBJ1-6; the D gene is possibly TRBD1 (6 bases). Deletions cut 5 bases from V and 6 bases from J, with 17 bases between. Germline CDR1 reads MGHDK; CDR2 reads SYGVNS. The CDR3 extends over 16 amino acids.

The sample holds many counts of this clonotype. The V call is TRBV7-9, the J call TRBJ2-7, with D uncertain. V lost 0 bases and J lost 6, with 9 bases in between. Germline CDR1 is SEHNR and CDR2 is FQNEAQ (reference sequence). The CDR3 loop spans 13 amino acids. CDR3 amino acids: CASSLALGGEQYF. The CDR3, as DNA: TGTGCCAGCAGCTTAGCCTTGGGTGGCGAGCAGTACTTC.

This clonotype has more than one count but fewer than ten. This sequence joins TRBV11-3 and TRBJ2-7; TRBD2 might be the D (5 bases). The V and J ends lost 3 bases and 5 bases respectively, with 17 bases between them. CDR1 and CDR2 from the germline V gene are SGHNT and YENEEA. CDR3 size: 15 residues. The CDR3 bases are TGTGCCAGCAGCTTGATGGGAGCGAAGTTCCACGAGCAGTACTTC. Residues: CASSLMGAKFHEQYF.